This T cell receptor beta chain was retrieved from a study of cytomegalovirus exposure and HLA in healthy donors (dated by TCRdb to about 2017). Describing the broader study: An earlier analysis of around 600 of the donors reported 250 to 300 Gb of sequence data and some 100 million unique TCR beta sequences from about 180 million T cells. Roughly 300 gigabases of sequencing data and approximately 85 million unique TCR sequences were included in an early release covering several hundred HLA-typed donors. Of the roughly 420 genotyped donors, 65% to 90% were placed in the genetic ancestry cluster associated with self-reported Caucasian donors. The study aimed to test whether signatures of past pathogen exposure could be identified by cataloging public T cell receptors. The T cell repertoires of 550 to 850 subjects were profiled by immunosequencing and related to cytomegalovirus serostatus. In addition to the first cohort of hundreds of subjects, a separate validation cohort of approximately 130 different subjects was used. The study combined high-throughput TCR immunosequencing, statistical association of individual TCRs with disease status, and machine learning to predict cytomegalovirus infection status. A later analysis re-analyzed previously published TCR beta repertoires from about 600 donors and added high-resolution HLA genotyping to study TCR occurrence patterns. In the later analysis, no new phenotypic data were used to find candidate immune exposures; instead, reliance was placed on TCR beta sequences and their occurrence across donors. An earlier analysis of 500 to 750 of the donors applied high-throughput TCR beta sequencing to assess whether each TCR beta V gene segment acted as functional or pseudogenic. Donor age, sex, ethnicity and CMV serostatus were compiled together with the repertoire data. In a later genetic analysis, genome-wide SNP genotypes for about three fifths of the roughly 670 donors were used, and that subset was treated as a discovery cohort. Every discovery cohort repertoire had been produced on one sequencing platform. Class I and class II HLA loci were covered by the typing at four-digit resolution. The number of typed donors differed by locus: about 629-630 for A, B, C, DRB1 and DQB1; some 500 for DQA1; approximately 610 for DPA1; and roughly 470 for DPB1. About five DR-DQ haplotypes were handled as single units for association and clustering because linkage in the cohort was strong. Among roughly 400 genotyped donors of the cohort, an average of around 250,000 unique TCR beta nucleotide sequences was sequenced per donor, of which about 19% were non-productive. General conclusions and limits of the study: A cluster of highly shared sequence variants was judged likely to be a technical artifact of the sequencing pipeline. The study listed 150 to 200 TCR beta chains as associated with cytomegalovirus. An association between a missense DCLRE1C variant and V-gene and J-gene trimming of TCR beta chains was found in a later genetic analysis and replicated in an independent cohort. Because HLA typing was unavailable for some donors at each locus, only the typed subset was used in association tests. An earlier analysis of some 560 of the donors showed that most TCR beta V segments appeared in productive rearrangements either about 87% or about 30% of the time, which broadly matched IMGT annotations. In vitro tests confirmed that a few of the cytomegalovirus-associated TCR beta chains recognize cytomegalovirus antigens. In this cohort, only TCR beta chains were sequenced, and detectable features were limited by the absence of alpha or paired-chain data. Over 15 rarely observed V segments, including chromosome 9 orphons, were excluded from the earlier analysis of approximately 500 of the donors because counts were too low. In both the original and validation cohorts, the classifier was reported to diagnose cytomegalovirus status with high specificity and sensitivity. A further reported finding was that TCR beta sequences accurately predicted the HLA-A and HLA-B alleles for most subjects in the first cohort. It was suggested by the authors that the approach could potentially be generalized to other disease states and immunological phenotypes. Some IMGT-functional V segments, including TRBV6-2 and TRBV6-3, could not be told apart with the 87-base-pair reads, so those segments were excluded. In a later analysis, several top co-occurrence clusters were reported to appear linked to parvovirus B19, influenza, CMV and Epstein-Barr virus. Roughly uniform sequencing depth across donors was assumed in presence/absence analyses, although this assumption may not hold. When HLA alleles, especially DR and DQ, strongly co-occurred, attributing TCR associations to individual alleles was difficult. While some public TCRs were present in many individuals, most TCR sequences turned up only very rarely across donors. In a later genetic analysis, fewer N-insertions in productive TCRs were reported among donors in an Asian-associated ancestry cluster than the approximately 630-donor mean. In a later analysis, HLA-associated TCR beta chains showed more clonal expansion and lower generation probabilities than non-associated chains that were equally common. For the cohort, immune exposure information was limited to CMV serostatus. Linkage disequilibrium might explain the correlated functional status among segregating V segments, but an unknown experimental factor could not be ruled out. In a later analysis, the rate of TCR association differed among HLA loci, with DRB1 alleles having the most associated TCRs and HLA-C alleles having the fewest. In a later analysis, over 15,000 TCR beta sequences were associated with specific HLA alleles at a false discovery rate of 0.05. In a later analysis, most CMV-associated TCR beta chains were found to appear HLA-restricted, with HLA associations seemingly driven largely by CMV exposure.

CDR1 and CDR2, per the germline V gene (reference sequence), are MNHEY and SMNVEV. A distance of 12 bases separates the germline ends of V and J, which lose 6 bases and 6 bases respectively. The CDR3 covers 12 residues, taking in both the cysteine and the phenylalanine. Kept here is only the CDR3 DNA, which spans 36 bases and is read in frame from base 1. This clone was seen more than once but under ten times. The target of this receptor is not known. Base qualities are not provided; no much larger clone lies one nucleotide away. Libraries were made using the immunoSEQ multiplex PCR assay. The multiplex PCR relied on a mix of 60 forward primers for TCR Vbeta segments and 13 reverse primers for TCR Jbeta segments. A multiplex PCR assay on genomic DNA amplified the CDR3 region of rearranged TCR beta genes. The Illumina HiSeq System was used to sequence the amplified TCR beta libraries as 87-base-pair reads. The authors' pipeline ran thus. Across the 670 or so repertoires, a later analysis counted some 80 million unique TCR beta chains, roughly 11 million of which were shared by at least two donors. Raw reads were error-corrected and collapsed into unique sequences by a nearest-neighbor algorithm in which closely related sequences were merged to remove PCR and sequencing errors. Alignment of CDR3 sequences to IMGT reference sequences was used to assign V, D and J gene segments. For a sequence to be retained, at least a six-nucleotide match to both a V gene segment and a J gene segment was required. Rearrangements were classified as productive when the CDR3 lacked stop codons and remained in frame with V and J, and all other rearrangements were classified as non-productive. CDR3 was defined by IMGT convention, running from the second conserved V-encoded cysteine to the conserved J-encoded phenylalanine. Sequences without an unambiguous match to a single V gene segment were excluded from the earlier analysis of over 500 of the donors. In an earlier analysis of 587 of the donors, a V segment was called functional when productive rearrangements were above 56.7%, and segregating when the standard deviation between donors exceeded 5%. To diagnose cytomegalovirus status from the catalog of TCR beta chain sequences, a statistical classification framework was built. V and J gene assignment, in a later analysis, came from comparing TCR nucleotide sequences with IMGT/GENE-DB human TR gene sequences. Using the TCRdist pipeline, a later analysis assigned CDR3 sequences along with most-parsimonious VDJ recombination scenarios. In a later analysis, each TCR beta chain was defined by its CDR3 amino acid sequence together with its V-gene family, and reads lacking a unique V-gene family were excluded. In a later analysis, 500 to 700 highly shared, low-generation-probability nucleotide sequences were removed to address suspected cross-contamination and a sequencing artifact. For each public chain, a later analysis derived a clonal expansion index from normalized ranks of inferred template counts within each repertoire. In a later analysis, generation probabilities were computed using a VDJ recombination model fitted to out-of-frame rearrangements, and the results were checked against IGoR. In a later analysis, TCR-TCR, TCR-HLA and TCR-CMV co-occurrence was scored with hypergeometric tests, and a repertoire-size bias correction was applied to TCR pairs. A later analysis estimated false discovery rates by permuting HLA or CMV assignments 20 times. In a later analysis, co-occurring TCRs were grouped with DBSCAN, and TCRdist sequence similarity was added when clustering was performed within HLA-allele-positive subsets. Repertoires with fewer than 30,000 or more than 120,000 public chains, plus five repertoires with anomalous nucleotide sharing, were excluded from co-occurrence clustering. TCRdb provides this immuneACCESS table in a form limited to in-frame rearrangements. Some clones are lacking; in checked studies, under half of them reflect an unresolved V gene, and why the rest are absent is not known. V and J calls plus clone size are reproduced from that table; the DNA served to infer D and trimming. The sample table records over 100,000 clones; approximately 74% of these occur just once. Of the sample, roughly 7.3% is held by the ten largest clones.

In total, just over 650 healthy bone marrow donors made up the cohort. All cohort members were sampled while nominally healthy, although unrecorded immune exposures were likely present. The donor was CMV seronegative and belonged to the group of over 350 seronegative cohort members. A peripheral blood sample was provided by each donor, and peripheral blood mononuclear cells were used for TCR beta sequencing. The Qiagen DNeasy Blood Extraction Kit was used to extract genomic DNA from the blood cell samples. The sequencing input was PBMCs. The rearrangement joined TRBV27 to TRBJ2-7; TRBD1 might be the D gene, on 5 matching bases. This TCR derives from a male donor in good health and CMV-seronegative. The DNA sequence is TGTGCCAGCAGCAACGTTGGGGCCGAGCAGTACTTC. It encodes CASSNVGAEQYF.